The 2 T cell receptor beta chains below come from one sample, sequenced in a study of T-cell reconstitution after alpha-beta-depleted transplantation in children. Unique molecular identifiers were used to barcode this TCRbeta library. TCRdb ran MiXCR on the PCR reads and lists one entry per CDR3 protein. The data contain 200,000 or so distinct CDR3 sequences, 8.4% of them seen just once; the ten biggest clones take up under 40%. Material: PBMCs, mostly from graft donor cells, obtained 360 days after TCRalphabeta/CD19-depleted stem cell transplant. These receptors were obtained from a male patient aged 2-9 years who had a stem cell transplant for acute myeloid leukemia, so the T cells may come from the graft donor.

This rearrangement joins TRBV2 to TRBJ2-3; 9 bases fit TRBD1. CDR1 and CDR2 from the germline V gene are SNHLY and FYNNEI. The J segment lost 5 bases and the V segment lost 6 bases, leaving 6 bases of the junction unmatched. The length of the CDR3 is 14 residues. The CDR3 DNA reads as TGTGCCAGCAGGAGGGGACAGGGCGGAGATACGCAGTATTTT. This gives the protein CASRRGQGGDTQYF.

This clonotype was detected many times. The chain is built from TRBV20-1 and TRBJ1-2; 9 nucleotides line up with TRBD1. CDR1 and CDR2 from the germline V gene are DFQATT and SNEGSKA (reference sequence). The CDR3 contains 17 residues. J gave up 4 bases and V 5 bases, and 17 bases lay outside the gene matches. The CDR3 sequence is CSAPKPYVGTGPYGYTF. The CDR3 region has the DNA TGCAGTGCTCCGAAACCGTACGTAGGGACAGGGCCCTATGGCTACACCTTC.